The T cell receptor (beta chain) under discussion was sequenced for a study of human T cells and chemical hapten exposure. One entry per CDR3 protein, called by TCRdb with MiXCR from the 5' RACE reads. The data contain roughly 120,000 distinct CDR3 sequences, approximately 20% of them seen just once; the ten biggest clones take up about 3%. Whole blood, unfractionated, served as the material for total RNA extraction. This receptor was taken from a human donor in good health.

The CDR3 bases are TGTGCCAGCAGTTACGCCGGGACAGGGGTGAATGAGCAGTTCTTC. It specifies CASSYAGTGVNEQFF. V usage is TRBV6-5 and J usage is TRBJ2-1, with 10 bases fitting TRBD1. The V and J ends lost 2 bases and 7 bases, in that order; junction bases with no gene match: 5. Germline V CDR1 and CDR2: MNHEY, SVGAGI. This CDR3 comprises 15 residues.